This T cell receptor beta chain emerged from a study of T cell repertoires in cytomegalovirus infection. The wider study: Selected CMV epitopes included recently identified HLA-C-restricted ones as well as well-studied HLA-B-restricted ones. The public TCR beta signatures pointed to both CMV infection and matching HLA type. Points from the study as a whole: Dominant in the ex vivo response were TCR beta clonotypes restricted by HLA-C and specific for CMV.

To note about this clonotype: The antigen remains unidentified.

TCRdb analysed the reads with MiXCR anew, one entry per CDR3 protein. The data hold hundreds of thousands of distinct CDR3 sequences, with roughly 34% observed a single time. Per germline, CDR1 SGHTA and CDR2 FQGTGA. The CDR3 has 14 amino acids. After removal of 5 bases from V and 3 bases from J, the junction contained 4 bases not matched to a gene. This TCR was sampled from a human donor in good health (CMV status not recorded). Some clones in this sample may be carry-over from other donors' samples. The chain recombines TRBV7-3 with TRBJ2-1; 7 positions agree with TRBD2. Specimen: cultured PBMCs, collected from culture after CMV antigen stimulation. CDR3 in amino acids: CASSRTRDYNEQFF. The DNA of the CDR3 is TGTGCCAGCAGCCGGACTAGAGACTACAATGAGCAGTTCTTC.